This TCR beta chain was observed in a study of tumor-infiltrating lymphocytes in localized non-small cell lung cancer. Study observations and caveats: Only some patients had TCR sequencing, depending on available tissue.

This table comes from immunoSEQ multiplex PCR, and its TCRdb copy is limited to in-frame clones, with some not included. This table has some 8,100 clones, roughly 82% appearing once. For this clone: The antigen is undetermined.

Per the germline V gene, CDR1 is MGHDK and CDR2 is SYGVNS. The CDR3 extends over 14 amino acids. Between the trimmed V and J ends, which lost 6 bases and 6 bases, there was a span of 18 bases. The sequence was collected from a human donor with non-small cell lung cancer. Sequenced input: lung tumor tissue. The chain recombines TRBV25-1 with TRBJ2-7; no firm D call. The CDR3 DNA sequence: TGTGCCAGCAGCTCCTCCTACAAGCCCAGCGAGCAGTACTTC. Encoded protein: CASSSSYKPSEQYF.